The TCR beta chain described here comes from a study of blood T cell repertoires in COVID-19. For the study at large: Italy, Spain and the United States were the sources of the convalescent and acute COVID-19 samples.

This clone turned up a few times. The CDR3 totals 16 residues. The junction had 6 bases not matched to a gene; V was cut back by 4 bases and J by 3 bases. Per germline, CDR1 SGHDN and CDR2 FVKESK. The assay was immunoSEQ multiplex PCR, and TCRdb's table has in-frame clones only and misses some. This sample has around 150,000 clones, with over 75% found just once. Input material: PBMCs or T cells enriched from blood (not recorded which). This sequence originates from a woman aged 45-65 years who had recovered from COVID-19. The V call is TRBV14, the J call TRBJ2-3; 11 bases match TRBD2. The DNA of the CDR3 is TGTGCCAGCAGCCTCGTAGCGGGGGGGCCGACAGATACGCAGTATTTT. Translation gives CASSLVAGGPTDTQYF.